This T cell receptor beta chain appears in the sequencing data of a study of blood T cell repertoires in COVID-19. On the study more broadly: Both acute and convalescent COVID-19 samples were obtained from the United States, Italy and Spain. T cells, B-cell-depleted T cells, or PBMCs supplied cDNA or gDNA.

Repertoires were generated with immunoSEQ multiplex PCR, while TCRdb's copy carries only in-frame clones and drops some. The sample holds over 250,000 clones, about nine tenths seen once. The V gene lost 0 bases and the J gene lost 0 bases, with 10 bases spanning the gap. This CDR3 comprises 16 residues. Germline lookup yields CDR1 MNHEY and CDR2 SVGEGT. This sequence was found in a person aged 18 to 30 with COVID-19, enrolled during active disease. The chain joins TRBV6-2 or TRBV6-3 to TRBJ2-3; maybe TRBD2 (5 bases). The material sequenced was peripheral blood. In DNA, the CDR3 is TGTGCCAGCAGTTACTCGGGGAGTTTTAGCACAGATACGCAGTATTTT. Amino acid sequence: CASSYSGSFSTDTQYF.